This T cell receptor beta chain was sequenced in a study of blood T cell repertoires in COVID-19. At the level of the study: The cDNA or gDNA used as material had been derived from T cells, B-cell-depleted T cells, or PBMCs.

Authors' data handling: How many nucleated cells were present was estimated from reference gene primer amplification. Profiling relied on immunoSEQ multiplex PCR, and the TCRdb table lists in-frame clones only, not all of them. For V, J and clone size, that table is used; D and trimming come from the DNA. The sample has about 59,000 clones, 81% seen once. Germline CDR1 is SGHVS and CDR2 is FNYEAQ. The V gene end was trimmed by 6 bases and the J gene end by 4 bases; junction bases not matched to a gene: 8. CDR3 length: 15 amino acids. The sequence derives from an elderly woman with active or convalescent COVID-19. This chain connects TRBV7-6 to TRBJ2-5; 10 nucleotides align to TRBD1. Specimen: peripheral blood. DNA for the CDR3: TGTGCCAGCAGTCCGGGACAGGGGTGGATAGAGACCCAGTACTTC. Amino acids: CASSPGQGWIETQYF.